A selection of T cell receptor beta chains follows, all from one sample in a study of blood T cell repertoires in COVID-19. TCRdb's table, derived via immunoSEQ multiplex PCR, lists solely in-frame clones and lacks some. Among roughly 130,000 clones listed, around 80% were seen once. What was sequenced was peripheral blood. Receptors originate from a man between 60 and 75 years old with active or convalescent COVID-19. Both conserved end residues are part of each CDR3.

CDR3 protein: CASSRPGRSGDNEQFF; V gene: TRBV28; J gene: TRBJ2-1
CDR3 protein: CASSVGSGSLAKNIQYF; V gene: TRBV9; J gene: TRBJ2-4
CDR3 protein: CASSHELGGLTNEKLFF; V gene: TRBV4-3; J gene: TRBJ1-4
CDR3 protein: CASSIKPLVEQFF; V gene: TRBV19; J gene: TRBJ2-1
CDR3 protein: CASSRSNYGYTF; V gene: TRBV7-2; J gene: TRBJ1-2
CDR3 protein: CASSPLASQETQYF; V gene: TRBV4-1; J gene: TRBJ2-5
CDR3 protein: CASSHESGYEQYF; V gene: TRBV7-2; J gene: TRBJ2-7
CDR3 protein: CASSLENGVLAGTYEQYF; V gene: TRBV11-3; J gene: TRBJ2-7
CDR3 protein: CASSSGTVTTRNTEAFF; V gene: TRBV27; J gene: TRBJ1-1
CDR3 protein: CASSFPGTGPNEQFF; V gene: TRBV28; J gene: TRBJ2-1
CDR3 protein: CASSQEPGQGGDTQYF; V gene: TRBV4-3; J gene: TRBJ2-3
CDR3 protein: CASSAPRVNQPQHF; V gene: TRBV2; J gene: TRBJ1-5
CDR3 protein: CASSFRSREDIQYF; V gene: TRBV27; J gene: TRBJ2-4
CDR3 protein: CASSLGGTVREKLFF; V gene: TRBV7-9; J gene: TRBJ1-4
CDR3 protein: CASSLRSLAGGGDEQFF; V gene: TRBV19; J gene: TRBJ2-1
CDR3 protein: CASSSSGTGELFF; V gene: TRBV18; J gene: TRBJ2-2
CDR3 protein: CATSREMTGRGANVLTF; V gene: TRBV15; J gene: TRBJ2-6
CDR3 protein: CASSPTRGLEGKLFF; V gene: TRBV28; J gene: TRBJ1-4
CDR3 protein: CASSPAGLAGRNEQFF; V gene: TRBV27; J gene: TRBJ2-1
CDR3 protein: CASSLPGGNYGYTF; V gene: TRBV28; J gene: TRBJ1-2
CDR3 protein: CASSLLAGIYPSTEAFF; V gene: TRBV27; J gene: TRBJ1-1
CDR3 protein: CASSPRSGTTIGYTF; V gene: TRBV6-5; J gene: TRBJ1-2
CDR3 protein: CASSGRGLNTGELFF; V gene: TRBV9; J gene: TRBJ2-2
CDR3 protein: CASSQGAGTEAFF; V gene: TRBV3-1/TRBV3-2; J gene: TRBJ1-1
CDR3 protein: CASSWSLNEKLFF; V gene: TRBV27; J gene: TRBJ1-4
CDR3 protein: CASSPTGFTEAFF; V gene: TRBV6-2/TRBV6-3; J gene: TRBJ1-1
CDR3 protein: CASNQLRGVKDGYTF; V gene: TRBV2; J gene: TRBJ1-2
CDR3 protein: CASLGAGSNYGYTF; V gene: TRBV28; J gene: TRBJ1-2
CDR3 protein: CASSLTWGLAGGPYEQYF; V gene: TRBV21-1; J gene: TRBJ2-7
CDR3 protein: CASSQVGNEQFF; V gene: TRBV3-1/TRBV3-2; J gene: TRBJ2-1
CDR3 protein: CASSFDPGQGNNEQFF; V gene: TRBV7-2; J gene: TRBJ2-1
CDR3 protein: CASSLRPSTSGTYEQYF; V gene: TRBV5-1; J gene: TRBJ2-7
CDR3 protein: CASSFRGEGETQYF; V gene: TRBV5-6; J gene: TRBJ2-5
CDR3 protein: CASSDQQGVTDTQYF; V gene: TRBV19; J gene: TRBJ2-3
CDR3 protein: CASSNGGSDTDTQYF; V gene: TRBV19; J gene: TRBJ2-3
CDR3 protein: CASQGADFGYTF; V gene: TRBV6-5; J gene: TRBJ1-2
CDR3 protein: CASSQDRTSGYEQYF; V gene: TRBV4-2; J gene: TRBJ2-7
CDR3 protein: CASSQDLAVRGQEDGYTF; V gene: TRBV3-1/TRBV3-2; J gene: TRBJ1-2
CDR3 protein: CSASLPGQGYSNQPQHF; V gene: TRBV20-1; J gene: TRBJ1-5
CDR3 protein: CACRPSGQGAEGYTF; V gene: TRBV19; J gene: TRBJ1-2
CDR3 protein: CASSLSTITYNEQFF; V gene: TRBV5-4; J gene: TRBJ2-1
CDR3 protein: CAGGDSASYEQYF; V gene: TRBV28; J gene: TRBJ2-7
CDR3 protein: CASSEIEAVWTGKNQPQHF; V gene: TRBV6-1; J gene: TRBJ1-5
CDR3 protein: CASRGRAAFNSPLHF; V gene: TRBV7-2; J gene: TRBJ1-6
CDR3 protein: CASPGQLGEKLFF; V gene: TRBV27; J gene: TRBJ1-4
CDR3 protein: CASSSGQHGNTIYF; V gene: TRBV6-5; J gene: TRBJ1-3
CDR3 protein: CASSSGTGSYEQYF; V gene: TRBV7-2; J gene: TRBJ2-7
CDR3 protein: CATRTSGIDTQYF; V gene: TRBV12-3/TRBV12-4; J gene: TRBJ2-3
CDR3 protein: CASSEAMTRELYEQYF; V gene: TRBV6-1; J gene: TRBJ2-7